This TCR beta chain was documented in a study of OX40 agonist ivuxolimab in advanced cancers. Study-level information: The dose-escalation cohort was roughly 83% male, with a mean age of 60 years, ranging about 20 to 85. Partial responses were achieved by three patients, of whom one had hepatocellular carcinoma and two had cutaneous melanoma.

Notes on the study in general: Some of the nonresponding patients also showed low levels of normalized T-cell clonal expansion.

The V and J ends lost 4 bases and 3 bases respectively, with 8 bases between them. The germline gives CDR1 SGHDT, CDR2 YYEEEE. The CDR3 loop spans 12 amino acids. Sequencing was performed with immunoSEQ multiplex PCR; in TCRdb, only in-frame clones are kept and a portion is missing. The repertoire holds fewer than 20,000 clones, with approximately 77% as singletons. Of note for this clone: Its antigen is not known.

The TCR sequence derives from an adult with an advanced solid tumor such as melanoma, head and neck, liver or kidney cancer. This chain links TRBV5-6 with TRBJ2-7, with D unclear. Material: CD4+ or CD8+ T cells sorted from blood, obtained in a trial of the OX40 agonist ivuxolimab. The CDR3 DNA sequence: TGTGCCAGCAGCCTTTCCAGCTACGAGCAGTACTTC. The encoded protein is CASSLSSYEQYF.